This T cell receptor (beta chain) was sequenced during a study of cytomegalovirus exposure and HLA in healthy donors (TCRdb year 2017). About the full investigation: In an earlier analysis of fewer than 750 of the donors, 276 Gb of sequence data and some 100 million unique TCR beta sequences from approximately 180 million T cells were reported. To decide whether each TCR beta V gene segment behaved as functional or pseudogenic, an earlier analysis of some 600 of the donors relied on high-throughput TCR beta sequencing. Rather than using new phenotypic data, the later analysis identified candidate immune exposures from TCR beta sequences and from how often those sequences occurred across donors. A later genetic analysis used genome-wide SNP genotypes for about three fifths of the 666 donors, treating that subset as a discovery cohort. Along with the approximately 700-subject first cohort, a separate validation cohort of around 120 different subjects was used. Typing coverage differed by locus: A, B, C, DRB1 and DQB1 were typed in about 620-630 donors, DQA1 in 522, DPA1 in 600 to 610, and DPB1 in 472. The T cell repertoires of around 670 subjects were profiled by immunosequencing and related to cytomegalovirus serostatus. Every discovery cohort repertoire had been produced on one sequencing platform. An early release that covered roughly 600 HLA-typed donors contained approximately 300 gigabases of sequencing data and 70 million to 100 million unique TCR sequences. High-throughput TCR immunosequencing, statistical association of individual TCRs with disease status, and machine learning were combined to predict cytomegalovirus infection status. In a later analysis, previously published TCR beta repertoires from several hundred donors were re-analyzed and high-resolution HLA genotyping was added so that TCR occurrence patterns could be studied. HLA typing covered class I and class II loci at four-digit resolution. The study aimed to test whether cataloging public T cell receptors could reveal signatures of past pathogen exposure. Alongside the repertoire data, information on donor age, sex, ethnicity and CMV serostatus was compiled. Of the approximately 400 genotyped donors, roughly 80% fell in the genetic ancestry cluster associated with self-reported Caucasian donors. Roughly 5 DR-DQ haplotypes were handled as single units for association and clustering because linkage in the cohort was strong. Across roughly 420 genotyped donors of the cohort, an average of roughly 250,000 unique TCR beta nucleotide sequences per donor were sequenced, and 15% to 20% of those sequences were non-productive. Broader findings and caveats from the paper: Sequencing depth was assumed to be roughly uniform across donors in the presence/absence analyses, though that assumption may not hold. Most TCR sequences were seen in very few donors, while some public TCRs were found in many individuals. The study gave a list of about 160 TCR beta chains associated with cytomegalovirus. Only TCR beta chains were sequenced in this cohort, and the absence of alpha or paired-chain data limited detectable features. The authors suggested that the approach could potentially be extended to other disease states and immunological phenotypes. According to a later analysis, most CMV-associated TCR beta chains appeared to be HLA-restricted, and the HLA associations seemed to be driven largely by CMV exposure. In a later analysis, HLA-associated TCR beta chains showed more clonal expansion and lower generation probabilities than non-associated chains that were equally common. Several of the top co-occurrence clusters appeared to be linked to parvovirus B19, influenza, CMV and Epstein-Barr virus, according to a later analysis. The classifier was reported to diagnose cytomegalovirus status with high specificity and sensitivity in both the original cohort and the validation cohort. When HLA alleles, especially DR and DQ, strongly co-occurred, attributing TCR associations to individual alleles was difficult. A later analysis found that TCR association rates varied across HLA loci, with DRB1 alleles showing the most associated TCRs and HLA-C alleles the fewest. Specific HLA alleles were associated with around 18,000 TCR beta sequences at a false discovery rate of 0.05 in a later analysis. A cluster of highly shared sequence variants was judged likely to be a technical artifact of the sequencing pipeline. Because some donors lacked HLA typing at each locus, the association tests relied only on the typed subset. A few of the identified cytomegalovirus-associated TCR beta chains were confirmed in vitro to be specific for cytomegalovirus antigens. Because counts were too low, some 17 rarely observed V segments, including chromosome 9 orphons, were left out of the earlier analysis of about 500 of the donors. Compared with the roughly 600-donor mean, donors in an Asian-associated ancestry cluster had fewer N-insertions in productive TCRs, according to a later genetic analysis. Linkage disequilibrium might explain the correlated functional status among segregating V segments, but an unknown experimental factor could not be ruled out. In an earlier analysis of fewer than 700 of the donors, most TCR beta V segments appeared in productive rearrangements about 87% or about 30% of the time, broadly matching IMGT annotations. V-gene and J-gene trimming of TCR beta chains was associated with a missense DCLRE1C variant in a later genetic analysis, and the association was replicated in an independent cohort. A further reported finding was that TCR beta sequences accurately predicted the HLA-A and HLA-B alleles for most subjects in the first cohort. CMV serostatus was the only immune exposure information available for the cohort.

Receptor libraries were prepared by the immunoSEQ multiplex PCR assay. A mixture of 60 forward primers for TCR Vbeta segments and 13 reverse primers for TCR Jbeta segments was used in the multiplex PCR. A multiplex PCR assay on genomic DNA amplified the CDR3 region of rearranged TCR beta genes. The amplified TCR beta libraries were sequenced on the Illumina HiSeq System as 87-base-pair reads. The published analysis was carried out like this. A later analysis tallied 75 million to 85 million unique TCR beta chains across the 700 or so repertoires, and 10 million to 11 million of those chains were shared by two or more donors. Raw reads were error-corrected and collapsed into unique sequences by a nearest-neighbor algorithm in which closely related sequences were merged to remove PCR and sequencing errors. V, D and J gene segments were assigned by aligning CDR3 sequences to IMGT reference sequences. For a sequence to be retained, at least a six-nucleotide match to both a V gene segment and a J gene segment was required. A rearrangement counted as productive if the CDR3 had no stop codons and remained in frame with V and J, and every other rearrangement counted as non-productive. Following IMGT convention, CDR3 was defined as the stretch from the second conserved V-encoded cysteine up to the conserved J-encoded phenylalanine. Sequences without an unambiguous match to a single V gene segment were excluded from the earlier analysis of 500 to 700 of the donors. In an earlier analysis of approximately 590 of the donors, a V segment was called functional when productive rearrangements were above 56.7%, and segregating when the standard deviation between donors exceeded 5%. A statistical classification framework was built to diagnose cytomegalovirus status from the catalog of TCR beta chain sequences. In a later analysis, TCR nucleotide sequences were compared against IMGT/GENE-DB human TR gene sequences so that V and J genes could be assigned. The TCRdist pipeline was used in a later analysis to assign CDR3 sequences and most-parsimonious VDJ recombination scenarios. In a later analysis, each TCR beta chain was defined by its CDR3 amino acid sequence together with its V-gene family, and reads lacking a unique V-gene family were excluded. As a way to deal with suspected cross-contamination and a sequencing artifact, a later analysis dropped approximately 570 nucleotide sequences that were highly shared and had low generation probability. For each public chain, a later analysis derived a clonal expansion index from normalized ranks of inferred template counts within each repertoire. In a later analysis, generation probabilities were computed using a VDJ recombination model fitted to out-of-frame rearrangements, and the results were checked against IGoR. In a later analysis, hypergeometric tests were used to score TCR-TCR, TCR-HLA and TCR-CMV co-occurrence, with a repertoire-size bias correction applied to TCR pairs. To estimate false discovery rates, a later analysis permuted the HLA or CMV assignments 20 times. In a later analysis, co-occurring TCRs were grouped using DBSCAN, with TCRdist sequence similarity added in when clustering inside HLA-allele-positive subsets. For co-occurrence clustering, repertoires with fewer than 30,000 or more than 120,000 public chains were excluded, along with a handful of repertoires with anomalous nucleotide sharing. Drawn from immuneACCESS, this table holds only the in-frame rearrangements with V and J called that TCRdb kept. Clones are partly lost; checked studies trace under half to an unresolved V gene and leave the rest unexplained. V and J calls and clone size follow that table, whereas D and trimming were derived from the DNA. This sample gives 130,000 or so clones in total; about 80% of them show up just once. Around 9.1% of the sample goes to the ten largest clones.

This clone has only a few counts. The clone's antigen remains unknown. Within one base of it there is no much larger clone, and no base qualities were kept. The cohort comprised some 680 healthy bone marrow donors. Cohort members were all nominally healthy when sampled, although unrecorded immune exposures were likely present. The donor tested CMV seropositive and was one of the 289 seropositive cohort members. A peripheral blood sample was collected from each donor, and TCR beta sequencing was performed on peripheral blood mononuclear cells. Genomic DNA extraction from the blood cell samples was performed with the Qiagen DNeasy Blood Extraction Kit. Sequenced input: PBMCs. The clonotype originates from a woman between 50 and 59 years old in good health and CMV-seropositive.

The DNA sequence is given as TGTGCCAGCAGGCTGGGGGGAGGGTCCTACGAGCAGTACTTC. This encodes CASRLGGGSYEQYF. Rearrangement joined TRBV5-6 to TRBJ2-7; 7 bases in between match TRBD2. At the junction V is shortened by 5 bases and J by 1 base; bases outside the gene matches: 6. From the germline V gene, CDR1 is SGHDT and CDR2 is YYEEEE. From the cysteine through the phenylalanine, the CDR3 covers 14 amino acids. Only the CDR3 part of the read is kept: 42 bases, read in frame from the first base.